These 29 T cell receptor beta chains were all obtained from the same sample, sequenced in a study of cytomegalovirus exposure and HLA in healthy donors. Primers included in the PCR were 60 Vbeta and 13 Jbeta primers. Libraries were prepared by immunoSEQ multiplex PCR; TCRdb keeps only in-frame clonotypes and omits some of them. The repertoire holds more than 150,000 clones, over 70% seen once, with 1.4% to 1.5% in the top ten. The sequenced material came from PBMCs. The receptors stem from a man younger than 30 in good health and CMV-seronegative.

This clone was picked up a small number of times. J is TRBJ1-1 and V is TRBV7-9; no reliable D call. Germline CDR1 and CDR2: SEHNR and FQNEAQ (reference sequence). The CDR3 contains 14 residues. The ends were cut back, 0 bases at V and 1 base at J, with 6 bases in the middle. The chain's CDR3 is CASSLARANTEAFF. The CDR3 nucleotides are TGTGCCAGCAGCTTAGCGAGGGCGAACACTGAAGCTTTCTTT.

J is TRBJ2-5 and V is TRBV29-1, with a weak D call TRBD1 (5 bases). The germline gives CDR1 SQVTM, CDR2 ANQGSEA. The germline V and J ends were trimmed by 6 bases and 9 bases, with 20 bases remaining between them. CDR3 size: 13 residues. CDR3 in DNA: TGCAGCGTCCCCTGGGGCCCAAACCGTTCCCAGTACTTC. This codes for CSVPWGPNRSQYF.

J is TRBJ1-1 and V is TRBV30; no definite D call. The germline CDR1 and CDR2 sequences are GTSNPN and SVGIG (reference sequence). This CDR3 is 14 amino acids long. Trimming removed 2 bases at V and 0 bases at J, with 10 bases between. CDR3 sequence: CAWSRNSLNTEAFF. DNA of the CDR3: TGTGCCTGGAGTAGGAACAGCCTGAACACTGAAGCTTTCTTT. The full variable domain, in which reference TRBV30 and TRBJ1-1 provide the parts outside the CDR3, is SQTIHQWPATLVQPVGSPLSLECTVEGTSNPNLYWYRQAAGRGLQLLFYSVGIGQISSEVPQNLSASRPQDRQFILSSKKLLLSDSGFYLCAWSRNSLNTEAFFGQGTRLTVV.

The chain combines TRBV15 with TRBJ1-1, with TRBD1 matching over 8 bases. J was trimmed by 1 base and V by 1 base; bases with no gene match: 8. CDR3 length: 17 amino acids. Germline CDR1 LNHNV, CDR2 YYDKDF (reference sequence). In nucleotides, the CDR3 is TGTGCCACCAGCAGAGGATTTACCGGGACAGGGAACACTGAAGCTTTCTTT. Its translation is CATSRGFTGTGNTEAFF.

J is TRBJ2-7 and V is TRBV15, with TRBD1 matching over 8 bases. Germline V gene data show CDR1 as LNHNV and CDR2 as YYDKDF (reference sequence). Unmatched junction bases numbered 3, after V lost 0 bases and J lost 2 bases. There are 15 residues in the CDR3. The CDR3 loop is CATSRDYRGTYEQYF. The CDR3 coding sequence is TGTGCCACCAGCAGAGATTACAGGGGGACCTACGAGCAGTACTTC.

The chain joins TRBV27 to TRBJ2-2, with no clear D. V was pared by 3 bases and J by 8 bases, with 16 bases between. The germline V gene has CDR1 MNHEY and CDR2 SMNVEV (reference sequence). This CDR3 contains 15 residues. CDR3 DNA: TGTGCCAGCAGTTTCCGTTTCGTGGGCCAAGGGGAGCTGTTTTTT. It codes for CASSFRFVGQGELFF.

The V and J genes are TRBV9 and TRBJ1-2; D call uncertain. This CDR3 has 13 amino acids. The V end was cut by 3 bases, the J end by 5 bases, with 11 bases between. Germline CDR1 reads SGDLS; CDR2 reads YYNGEE. CDR3 in DNA: TGTGCCAGCAGCGGAGACAATTGGTATGGCTACACCTTC. Translation: CASSGDNWYGYTF. The whole variable domain, filled in from reference TRBV9 and TRBJ1-2, reads DSGVTQTPKHLITATGQRVTLRCSPRSGDLSVYWYQQSLDQGLQFLIQYYNGEERAKGNILERFSAQQFPDLHSELNLSSLELGDSALYFCASSGDNWYGYTFGSGTRLTVV.

This rearrangement joins TRBV2 to TRBJ1-4; TRBD1 aligns across 9 bases. Germline V gene lookup returns CDR1 SNHLY and CDR2 FYNNEI. The CDR3 loop spans 15 amino acids. With V trimmed by 4 bases and J by 6 bases, 6 bases remained unmatched. CDR3 in amino acids: CASSGDRVKDEKLFF. The CDR3 DNA reads TGTGCCAGCAGTGGGGACAGGGTTAAGGATGAAAAACTGTTTTTT.

The rearrangement links TRBV7-8 to TRBJ2-5, with 9 bases aligning to TRBD2. Germline CDR1 SGHVS, CDR2 FQNEAQ. J gave up 4 bases and V 2 bases, and 14 bases lay outside the gene matches. This CDR3 has 18 residues. Here the CDR3 DNA reads TGTGCCAGCAGCTTATTGGGGGGGGCGGGAGGGCCGCGAGAGACCCAGTACTTC. Its translation: CASSLLGGAGGPRETQYF.

The chain uses TRBV7-2 and TRBJ1-2; possibly TRBD1 for D (6 bases). Germline V gene sequence: CDR1 SGHTA, CDR2 FQGNSA. The CDR3 is 15 amino acids. V was trimmed by 4 bases and J by 2 bases, leaving 14 bases between them. The CDR3, as DNA: TGTGCCAGCAGCTCGTCAGGGGATATAAACTATGGCTACACCTTC. This sequence encodes CASSSSGDINYGYTF.

V usage is TRBV5-1 and J usage is TRBJ1-1; 8 nucleotides align to TRBD1. Germline V gives CDR1 SGHRS, CDR2 YFSETQ. The CDR3 has 16 residues. Trimming took 0 bases from V and 5 from J; bases not matched to a gene: 9. The CDR3 DNA reads as TGCGCCAGCAGCTTGGTAGTCACAGGGGGTAGAACTGAAGCTTTCTTT. Protein: CASSLVVTGGRTEAFF.

V is TRBV5-8 and J is TRBJ1-3; 7 nucleotides match TRBD1. Trimming at V came to 4 bases and at J to 3 bases, leaving 10 bases not matched to a gene. The CDR3 has 16 residues. The V gene's germline CDR1 is SGHTS and CDR2 YDEGEE. The CDR3, as DNA: TGTGCCAGCAGCCTAGGGGACAGAGTGATTGGAAACACCATATATTTT. Its protein product is CASSLGDRVIGNTIYF.

This clone was counted a single time. At one end the junction does not follow the germline gene, possibly because of a read error. This chain joins TRBV18 and TRBJ1-1; D not certain. The germline V gene has CDR1 KGHSH and CDR2 LQKENI. This CDR3 comprises 14 residues. The CDR3 DNA is TGTGCCAGCTCACCACGAGGACTGAACACTGAGGCTTTCTTT. As protein: CASSPRGLNTEAFF.

The V gene is TRBV29-1, the J gene TRBJ2-7; TRBD1 matches 9 bases. The J segment lost 1 base and the V segment lost 3 bases, leaving 10 bases of the junction unmatched. Germline V gene lookup returns CDR1 SQVTM and CDR2 ANQGSEA. The CDR3 totals 16 residues. The CDR3 spells CSVEGAAGTGSYEQYF. As DNA, the CDR3 is TGCAGCGTTGAGGGTGCAGCCGGGACAGGGTCCTACGAGCAGTACTTC.

The chain is built from TRBV5-1 and TRBJ2-2; 10 nucleotides line up with TRBD1. The CDR3 runs to 15 residues. J lost 5 bases, V lost 6 bases, and 7 bases had no gene match. Germline V gene sequence: CDR1 SGHRS, CDR2 YFSETQ. CDR3 in amino acids: CASNPGQGGTGELFF. CDR3 bases: TGCGCCAGCAACCCAGGACAGGGGGGGACCGGGGAGCTGTTTTTT.

The rearrangement uses TRBV19 and TRBJ1-2; D call uncertain. CDR1 and CDR2 (germline): LNHDA, SQIVND (reference sequence). CDR3 size: 14 residues. V lost 1 base, J lost 8 bases, and 14 bases lay in between. The CDR3 DNA follows: TGTGCCAGTAGTATAGGCGGGCCAATCTGGGGCTACACCTTC. Translated, it gives CASSIGGPIWGYTF.

The rearrangement uses TRBV6-5 and TRBJ1-2, with TRBD1 matching over 8 bases. The CDR3 extends over 13 amino acids. Germline V gene lookup returns CDR1 MNHEY and CDR2 SVGAGI. J gave up 2 bases and V 6 bases, and 2 bases lay outside the gene matches. CDR3 residues: CASSRDRNYGYTF. The CDR3 bases are TGTGCCAGCAGCCGGGACAGGAACTATGGCTACACCTTC.

This chain links TRBV2 with TRBJ2-3; 8 bases align to TRBD2. The CDR3 length is 15 residues. Germline CDR1 and CDR2: SNHLY and FYNNEI. V dropped 6 bases and J dropped 7; count of bases not matched to a gene: 12. DNA of the CDR3: TGTGCCAGCAGACAAAGCGGGACTAGGTCGTATACGCAGTATTTT. Translating gives CASRQSGTRSYTQYF.

The chain couples TRBV5-5 to TRBJ1-5; D may be TRBD1 (6 bases). There are 16 residues in the CDR3. V was shortened by 0 bases and J by 4 bases, with 14 bases between the two germline ends. Germline V gene sequence: CDR1 SGHKS, CDR2 YYEKEE (reference sequence). CDR3 nucleotide sequence: TGTGCCAGCAGCTTGGTGCAGGGGATCGGTAATCAGCCCCAGCATTTT. Its translation: CASSLVQGIGNQPQHF. The entire variable domain, with the rest obtained from reference TRBV5-5 and TRBJ1-5, is as follows: DAGVTQSPTHLIKTRGQQVTLRCSPISGHKSVSWYQQVLGQGPQFIFQYYEKEERGRGNFPDRFSARQFPNYSSELNVNALLLGDSALYLCASSLVQGIGNQPQHFGDGTRLSIL.

This clone was found once. The CDR3 region is CASSIEEGSGANVLTF. The CDR3 nucleotides are TGTGCCAGTAGTATAGAGGAGGGCTCTGGGGCCAACGTCCTGACTTTC. The gene calls are TRBV19 and TRBJ2-6, with a possible D match to TRBD2 (6 bases). This CDR3 spans 16 amino acids. The germline gives CDR1 LNHDA, CDR2 SQIVND (reference sequence). Trimming removed 0 bases at V and 0 bases at J, with 6 bases between.

This clone ranks as medium-sized. The genes are TRBV7-9 and TRBJ2-1, with 14 bases that match TRBD2. This CDR3 comprises 17 residues. Trimming at V came to 5 bases and at J to 9 bases, leaving 12 bases not matched to a gene. Germline V lookup: CDR1 SEHNR, CDR2 FQNEAQ (reference sequence). DNA of the CDR3: TGTGCCAGCAGCCCTCTAAGACTAGCGGGAGGGCTAGGTGAGCAGTTCTTC. Translation: CASSPLRLAGGLGEQFF.

V gene TRBV28 combines with J gene TRBJ2-2; 8 positions match TRBD1. Germline-derived CDR1 and CDR2 are MDHEN and SYDVKM. After removal of 8 bases from V and 5 bases from J, the junction contained 10 bases not matched to a gene. The CDR3 totals 15 residues. CDR3 nucleotide sequence: TGTGCCAGCCGAGCCGACAGGGGCCTTACCGGGGAGCTGTTTTTT. Amino acids: CASRADRGLTGELFF.

The gene calls are TRBV28 and TRBJ1-1, with 11 bases identical to TRBD1. V gave up 2 bases and J gave up 4 bases; unmatched junction bases: 3. The CDR3 is 15 amino acids. Germline V gene data show CDR1 as MDHEN and CDR2 as SYDVKM. The CDR3 DNA follows: TGTGCCAGCAGTTTACTTGGGACAGGGGGCACTGAAGCTTTCTTT. It is translated as CASSLLGTGGTEAFF.

The J gene is TRBJ2-3, the V gene TRBV6-6; 13 bases map to TRBD2. From germline, CDR1 is MNHNY and CDR2 SVGAGI (reference sequence). The V and J ends lost 4 bases and 3 bases, in that order; junction bases with no gene match: 4. The CDR3 has 16 amino acids. The DNA of the CDR3 is TGTGCCAGCAGTTCCCTACTAGCGGGAGGGACAGATACGCAGTATTTT. Protein product: CASSSLLAGGTDTQYF.

The chain joins TRBV30 to TRBJ1-2; TRBD1 might be the D (6 bases). This CDR3 contains 15 residues. Germline V gene sequence: CDR1 GTSNPN, CDR2 SVGIG (reference sequence). V was clipped by 3 bases and J by 4 bases, with 18 bases between them. DNA of the CDR3: TGTGCCTGGAGAGAACCTTACAGGGTCCCCTATGGCTACACCTTC. Translating gives CAWREPYRVPYGYTF.

This clone was counted a single time. The V and J genes are TRBV28 and TRBJ2-3; D is possibly TRBD2 (6 bases). Trimming shortened V by 1 base and J by 2 bases, and 22 bases separated the two germline ends. The CDR3 has 19 residues. Germline CDR1 is MDHEN and CDR2 is SYDVKM. The CDR3 spells CASSLYPKSAGTYTDTQYF. Written as DNA, the CDR3 is TGTGCCAGCAGTTTATACCCCAAATCGGCGGGGACGTACACAGATACGCAGTATTTT.

On this clone itself: Other DNA sequences in this specimen translate into the identical CDR3. This chain links TRBV30 with TRBJ2-5, with 9 bases aligning to TRBD1. This CDR3 is built from 16 residues. Germline CDR1 and CDR2: GTSNPN and SVGIG (reference sequence). The junction had 12 bases not matched to a gene; V was cut back by 3 bases and J by 4 bases. In DNA form, the CDR3 reads TGTGCCTGGAGCATTGTCGGGAACAGGGGGCGAGAGACCCAGTACTTC. It yields the protein CAWSIVGNRGRETQYF.

The chain joins TRBV5-1 to TRBJ2-1; 7 bases match TRBD2. The V gene end was trimmed by 4 bases and the J gene end by 9 bases; junction bases not matched to a gene: 16. Germline V CDR1 and CDR2: SGHRS, YFSETQ. This CDR3 has 16 amino acids. The CDR3 region is CASSPSPRVGRGEQFF. DNA for the CDR3: TGCGCCAGCAGCCCCTCCCCGCGGGTGGGGAGGGGTGAGCAGTTCTTC.

The V and J genes are TRBV7-3 and TRBJ2-3; a possible D gene is TRBD2 (6 bases). The CDR3 contains 15 residues. Per germline, CDR1 SGHTA and CDR2 FQGTGA. Trimming took 2 bases from V and 2 from J, leaving 11 bases between them. CDR3: CASSLYTGDTDTQYF. CDR3 DNA: TGTGCCAGCAGCTTATATACGGGAGACACAGATACGCAGTATTTT. Together with reference TRBV7-3 and TRBJ2-3, the CDR3 gives the full variable domain: GAGVSQTPSNKVTEKGKYVELRCDPISGHTALYWYRQSLGQGPEFLIYFQGTGAADDSGLPNDRFFAVRPEGSVSTLKIQRTERGDSAVYLCASSLYTGDTDTQYFGPGTRLTVL.